This TCR beta chain came from a study of blood T cell repertoires in COVID-19. This clone has only one observation. The CDR3 has 16 amino acids. Deletions cut 5 bases from V and 0 bases from J, with 16 bases between. CDR1 and CDR2 (germline): MDHEN, SYDVKM. Assay used: immunoSEQ multiplex PCR; TCRdb lists only in-frame clones, some missing. The sample records fewer than 350,000 clones, approximately 90% being singletons. The specimen was PBMCs or T cells enriched from blood (not recorded which). The clonotype comes from a man aged 35 to 55 who had been exposed to COVID-19. The chain links TRBV28 to TRBJ1-1; D not certain. The CDR3 sequence: CASSPVAGKVNTEAFF. CDR3 bases: TGTGCCAGCAGTCCGGTGGCGGGGAAGGTGAACACTGAAGCTTTCTTT.